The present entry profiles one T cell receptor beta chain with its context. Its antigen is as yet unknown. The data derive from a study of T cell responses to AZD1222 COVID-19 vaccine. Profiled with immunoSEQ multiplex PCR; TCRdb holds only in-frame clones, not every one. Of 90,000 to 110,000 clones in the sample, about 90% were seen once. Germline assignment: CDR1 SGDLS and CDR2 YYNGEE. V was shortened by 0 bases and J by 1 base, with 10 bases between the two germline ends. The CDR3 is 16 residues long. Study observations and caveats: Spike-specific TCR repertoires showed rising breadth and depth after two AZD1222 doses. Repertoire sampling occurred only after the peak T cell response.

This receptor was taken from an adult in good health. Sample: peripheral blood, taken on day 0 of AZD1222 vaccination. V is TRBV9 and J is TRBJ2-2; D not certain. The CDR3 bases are TGTGCCAGCAGCGTAGCTTTGTCCGGGAACACCGGGGAGCTGTTTTTT. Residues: CASSVALSGNTGELFF.